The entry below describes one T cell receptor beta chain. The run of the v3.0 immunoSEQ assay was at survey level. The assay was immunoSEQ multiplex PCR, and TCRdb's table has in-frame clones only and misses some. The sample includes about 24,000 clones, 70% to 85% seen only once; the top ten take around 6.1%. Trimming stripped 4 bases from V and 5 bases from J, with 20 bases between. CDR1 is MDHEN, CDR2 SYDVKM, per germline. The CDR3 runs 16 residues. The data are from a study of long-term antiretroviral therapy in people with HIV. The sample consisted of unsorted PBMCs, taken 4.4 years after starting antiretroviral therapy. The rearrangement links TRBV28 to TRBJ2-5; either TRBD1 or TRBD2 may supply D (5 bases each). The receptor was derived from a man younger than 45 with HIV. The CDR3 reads CASSSTWDRHSETQYF. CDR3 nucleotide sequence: TGTGCCAGCAGTTCCACCTGGGACCGCCACTCTGAGACCCAGTACTTC.